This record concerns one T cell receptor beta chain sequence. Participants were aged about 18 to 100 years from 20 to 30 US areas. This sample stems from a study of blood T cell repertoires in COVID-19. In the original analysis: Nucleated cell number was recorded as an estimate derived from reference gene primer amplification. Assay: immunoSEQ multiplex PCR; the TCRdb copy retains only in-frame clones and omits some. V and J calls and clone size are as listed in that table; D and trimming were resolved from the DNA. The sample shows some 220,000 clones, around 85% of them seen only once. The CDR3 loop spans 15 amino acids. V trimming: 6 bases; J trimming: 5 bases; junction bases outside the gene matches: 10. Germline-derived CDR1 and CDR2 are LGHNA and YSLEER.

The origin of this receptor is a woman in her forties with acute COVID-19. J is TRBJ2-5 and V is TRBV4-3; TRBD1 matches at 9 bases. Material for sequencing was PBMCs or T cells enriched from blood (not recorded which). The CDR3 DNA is TGCGCCAGCAGTCTCTGGACAGGGGCCGGGGAGACCCAGTACTTC. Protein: CASSLWTGAGETQYF.